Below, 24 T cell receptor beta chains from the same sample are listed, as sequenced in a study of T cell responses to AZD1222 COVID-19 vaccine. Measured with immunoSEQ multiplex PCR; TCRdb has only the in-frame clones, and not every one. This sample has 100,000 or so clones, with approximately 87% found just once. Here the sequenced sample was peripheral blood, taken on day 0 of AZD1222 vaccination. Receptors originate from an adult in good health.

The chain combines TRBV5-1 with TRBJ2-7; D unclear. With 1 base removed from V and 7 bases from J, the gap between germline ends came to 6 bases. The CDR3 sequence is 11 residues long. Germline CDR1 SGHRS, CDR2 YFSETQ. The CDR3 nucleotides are TGCGCCAGCAGCTTGTTGGGGGAGCAGTACTTC. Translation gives CASSLLGEQYF.

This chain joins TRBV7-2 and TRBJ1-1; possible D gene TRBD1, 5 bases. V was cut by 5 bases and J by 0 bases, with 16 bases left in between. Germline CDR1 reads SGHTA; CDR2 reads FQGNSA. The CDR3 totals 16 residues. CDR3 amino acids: CASSPRAGRMNTEAFF. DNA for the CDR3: TGTGCCAGCAGCCCACGGGCAGGGAGGATGAACACTGAAGCTTTCTTT.

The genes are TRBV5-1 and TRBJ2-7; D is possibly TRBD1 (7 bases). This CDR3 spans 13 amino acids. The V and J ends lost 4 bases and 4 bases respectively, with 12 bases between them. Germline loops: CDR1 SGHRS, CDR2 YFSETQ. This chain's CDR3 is CASSGLQGYEQYF. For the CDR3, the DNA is TGCGCCAGCAGCGGACTACAGGGGTACGAGCAGTACTTC.

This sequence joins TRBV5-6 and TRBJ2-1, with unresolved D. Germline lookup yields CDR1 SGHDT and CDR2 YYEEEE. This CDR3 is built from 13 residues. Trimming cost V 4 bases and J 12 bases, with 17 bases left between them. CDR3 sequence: CASSGGASVGQFF. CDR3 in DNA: TGTGCCAGCAGCGGTGGAGCTTCCGTTGGGCAGTTCTTC.

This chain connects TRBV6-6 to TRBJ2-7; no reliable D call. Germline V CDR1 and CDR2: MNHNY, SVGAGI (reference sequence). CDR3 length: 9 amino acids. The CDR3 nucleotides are TGTGCGGTAGGCTACGAGCAGTACTTC. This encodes CAVGYEQYF.

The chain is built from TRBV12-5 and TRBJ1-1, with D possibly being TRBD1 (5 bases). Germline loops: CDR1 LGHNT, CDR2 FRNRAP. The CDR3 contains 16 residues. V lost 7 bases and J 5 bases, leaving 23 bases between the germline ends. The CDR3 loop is CASATPGRGSRTEAFF. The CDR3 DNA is TGTGCTAGTGCCACTCCCGGTCGGGGGAGTAGGACTGAAGCTTTCTTT.

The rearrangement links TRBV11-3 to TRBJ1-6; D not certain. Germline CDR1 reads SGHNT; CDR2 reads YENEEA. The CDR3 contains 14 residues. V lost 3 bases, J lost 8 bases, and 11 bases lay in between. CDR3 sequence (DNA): TGTGCCAGCAGCTTCGGAGGGTCCTATTCACCCCTCCACTTT. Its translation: CASSFGGSYSPLHF. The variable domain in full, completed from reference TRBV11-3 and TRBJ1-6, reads EAGVVQSPRYKIIEKKQPVAFWCNPISGHNTLYWYLQNLGQGPELLIRYENEEAVDDSQLPKDRFSAERLKGVDSTLKIQPAELGDSAVYLCASSFGGSYSPLHFGNGTRLTVT.

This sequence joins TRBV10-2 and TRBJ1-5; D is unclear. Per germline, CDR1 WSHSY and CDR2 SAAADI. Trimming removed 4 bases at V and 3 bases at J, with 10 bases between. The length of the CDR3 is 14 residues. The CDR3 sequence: CASSGSNFNQPQHF. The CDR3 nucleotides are TGCGCCAGCAGTGGGAGCAATTTCAATCAGCCCCAGCATTTT.

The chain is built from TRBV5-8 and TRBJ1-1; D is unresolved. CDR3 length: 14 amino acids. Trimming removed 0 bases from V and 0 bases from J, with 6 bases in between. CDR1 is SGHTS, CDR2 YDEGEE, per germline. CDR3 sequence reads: CASSLAGMNTEAFF. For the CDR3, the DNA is TGTGCCAGCAGCTTGGCGGGAATGAACACTGAAGCTTTCTTT.

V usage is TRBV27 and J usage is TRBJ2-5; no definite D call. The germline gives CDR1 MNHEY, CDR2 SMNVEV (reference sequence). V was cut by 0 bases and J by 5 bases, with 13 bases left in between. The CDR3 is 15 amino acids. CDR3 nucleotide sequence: TGTGCCAGCAGTTTATCGCGCGGTCCCAGGGAGACCCAGTACTTC. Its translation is CASSLSRGPRETQYF.

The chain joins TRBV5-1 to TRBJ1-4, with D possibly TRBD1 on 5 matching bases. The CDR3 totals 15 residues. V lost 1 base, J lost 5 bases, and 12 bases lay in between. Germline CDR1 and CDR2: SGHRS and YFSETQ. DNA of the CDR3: TGCGCCAGCAGCTTGCTGGGACGGGTAAATGAAAAACTGTTTTTT. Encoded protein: CASSLLGRVNEKLFF.

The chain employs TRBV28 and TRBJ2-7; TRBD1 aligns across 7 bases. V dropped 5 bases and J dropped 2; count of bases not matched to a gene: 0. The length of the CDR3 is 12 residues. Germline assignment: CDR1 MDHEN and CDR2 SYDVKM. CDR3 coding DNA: TGTGCCAGCAGTGGGACAGCCTACGAGCAGTACTTC. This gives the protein CASSGTAYEQYF.

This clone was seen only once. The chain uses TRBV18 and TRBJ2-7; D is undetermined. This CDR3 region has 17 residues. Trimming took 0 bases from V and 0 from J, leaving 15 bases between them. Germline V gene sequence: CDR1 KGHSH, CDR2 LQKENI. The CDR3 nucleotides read TGTGCCAGCTCACCACCTCAAGGAACGGTTGTCTCCTACGAGCAGTACTTC. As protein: CASSPPQGTVVSYEQYF.

CDR3 sequence: CASSDQGQVGNEAFF. The CDR3 DNA is TGTGCCAGCAGTGATCAGGGACAGGTCGGGAATGAAGCTTTCTTT. The rearrangement joins TRBV25-1 to TRBJ1-1, with 8 positions matching TRBD1. The germline V gene encodes CDR1 MGHDK and CDR2 SYGVNS. The trim removed 3 bases at V and 7 bases at J, leaving 10 bases unmatched. CDR3 length equals 15 residues.

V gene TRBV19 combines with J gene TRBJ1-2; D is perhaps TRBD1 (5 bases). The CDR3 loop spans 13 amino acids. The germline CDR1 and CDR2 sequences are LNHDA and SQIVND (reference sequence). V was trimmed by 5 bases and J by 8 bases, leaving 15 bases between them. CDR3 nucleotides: TGTGCCAGTAGTCCCTCCGGGGCAGGCGGCTACACCTTC. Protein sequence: CASSPSGAGGYTF.

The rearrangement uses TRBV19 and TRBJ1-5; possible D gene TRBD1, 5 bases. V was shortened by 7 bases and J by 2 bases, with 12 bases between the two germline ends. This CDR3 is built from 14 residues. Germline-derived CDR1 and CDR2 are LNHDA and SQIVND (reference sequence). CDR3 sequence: CASNGGWGNQPQHF. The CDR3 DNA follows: TGTGCCAGTAACGGGGGATGGGGCAATCAGCCCCAGCATTTT.

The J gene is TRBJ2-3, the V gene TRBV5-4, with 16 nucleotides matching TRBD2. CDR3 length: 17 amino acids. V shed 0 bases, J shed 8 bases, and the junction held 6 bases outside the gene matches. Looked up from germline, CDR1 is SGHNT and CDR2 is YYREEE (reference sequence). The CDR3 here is CASSLEGLAGGELTQYF. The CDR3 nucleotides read TGTGCCAGCAGCTTGGAGGGACTAGCGGGGGGGGAGCTTACGCAGTATTTT.

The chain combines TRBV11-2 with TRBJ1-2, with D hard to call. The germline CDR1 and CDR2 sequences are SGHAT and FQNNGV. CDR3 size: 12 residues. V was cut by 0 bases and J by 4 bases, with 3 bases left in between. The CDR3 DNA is TGTGCCAGCAGCTTAGAGGGCTATGGCTACACCTTC. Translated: CASSLEGYGYTF.

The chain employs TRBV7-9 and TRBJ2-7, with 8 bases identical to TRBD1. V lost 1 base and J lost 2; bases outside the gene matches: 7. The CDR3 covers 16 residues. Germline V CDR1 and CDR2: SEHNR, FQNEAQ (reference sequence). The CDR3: CASSLVGRGQTYEQYF. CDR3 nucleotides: TGTGCCAGCAGCTTAGTAGGCAGGGGGCAAACCTACGAGCAGTACTTC.

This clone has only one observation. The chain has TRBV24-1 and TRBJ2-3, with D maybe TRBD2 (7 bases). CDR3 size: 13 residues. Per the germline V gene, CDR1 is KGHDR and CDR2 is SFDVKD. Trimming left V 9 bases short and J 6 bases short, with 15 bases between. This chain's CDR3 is CATGGDMADTQYF. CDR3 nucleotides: TGTGCCACCGGGGGGGACATGGCCGATACGCAGTATTTT.

The CDR3 sequence: CASSLAGGLGKELFF. DNA for the CDR3: TGTGCCAGCAGCTTGGCAGGGGGCCTCGGGAAGGAGCTGTTTTTT. V gene TRBV5-4 combines with J gene TRBJ2-2; 8 nucleotides agree with TRBD1. In germline, CDR1 is SGHNT, CDR2 YYREEE (reference sequence). CDR3 length equals 15 residues. V was pared by 0 bases and J by 10 bases, with 8 bases of the junction left unmatched.

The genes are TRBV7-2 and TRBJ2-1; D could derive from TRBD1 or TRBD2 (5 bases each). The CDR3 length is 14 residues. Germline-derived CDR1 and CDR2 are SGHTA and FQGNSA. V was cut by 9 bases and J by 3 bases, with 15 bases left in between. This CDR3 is CASSGGIVYNEQFF. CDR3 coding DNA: TGTGCCAGTTCTGGGGGAATAGTCTACAATGAGCAGTTCTTC.

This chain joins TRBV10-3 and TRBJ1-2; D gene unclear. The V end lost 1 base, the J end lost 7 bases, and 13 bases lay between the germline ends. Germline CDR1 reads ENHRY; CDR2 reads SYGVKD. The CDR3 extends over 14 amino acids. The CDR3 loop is CAISEWQEASGYTF. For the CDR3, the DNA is TGTGCCATCAGTGAGTGGCAGGAGGCGAGTGGCTACACCTTC.

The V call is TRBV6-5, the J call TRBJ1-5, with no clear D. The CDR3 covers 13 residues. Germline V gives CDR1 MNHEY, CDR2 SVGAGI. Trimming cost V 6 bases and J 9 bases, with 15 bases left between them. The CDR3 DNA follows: TGTGCCAGCAGGTGGGGTACAGTCCCGCCCCAGCATTTT. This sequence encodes CASRWGTVPPQHF.